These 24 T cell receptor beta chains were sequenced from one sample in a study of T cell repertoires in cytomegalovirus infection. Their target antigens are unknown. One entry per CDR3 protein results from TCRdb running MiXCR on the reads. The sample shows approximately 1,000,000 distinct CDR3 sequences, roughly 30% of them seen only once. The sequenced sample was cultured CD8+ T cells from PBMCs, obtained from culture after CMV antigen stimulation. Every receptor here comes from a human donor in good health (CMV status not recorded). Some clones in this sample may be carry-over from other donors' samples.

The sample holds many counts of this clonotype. Here the CDR3 DNA reads TGTGCCAGCAGTGATATCGGGACCACCGGGGAGCTGTTTTTT. It yields the protein CASSDIGTTGELFF. The chain has TRBV6-1 and TRBJ2-2, with D perhaps given as TRBD1 or TRBD2 (5 bases each). CDR1 is MNHNS and CDR2 is SASEGT in the germline V gene. Trimming took off 3 bases at V and 4 bases at J, with 9 bases between the two ends. The length of the CDR3 is 14 residues.

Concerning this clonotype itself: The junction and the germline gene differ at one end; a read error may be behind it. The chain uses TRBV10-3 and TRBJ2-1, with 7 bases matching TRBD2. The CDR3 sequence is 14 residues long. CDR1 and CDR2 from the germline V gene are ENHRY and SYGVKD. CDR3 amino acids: CVITAAGERNEQFF. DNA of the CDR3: TGTGTCATCACGGCTGCGGGGGAGCGGAATGAGCAGTTCTTC.

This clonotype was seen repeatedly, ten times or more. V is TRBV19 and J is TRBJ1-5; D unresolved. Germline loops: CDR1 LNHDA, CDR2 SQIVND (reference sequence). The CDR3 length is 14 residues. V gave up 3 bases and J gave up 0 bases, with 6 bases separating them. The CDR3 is CASSIWDSNQPQHF. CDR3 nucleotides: TGTGCCAGTAGTATCTGGGATAGCAATCAGCCCCAGCATTTT.

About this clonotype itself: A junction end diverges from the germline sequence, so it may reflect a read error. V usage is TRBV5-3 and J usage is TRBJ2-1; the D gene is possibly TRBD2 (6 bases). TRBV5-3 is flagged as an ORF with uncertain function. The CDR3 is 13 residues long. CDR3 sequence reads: CASSLEGTDEQFF. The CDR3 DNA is TGTGCCAGCAGCTTGGAGGGGACTGATGAGCAGTTCTTC.

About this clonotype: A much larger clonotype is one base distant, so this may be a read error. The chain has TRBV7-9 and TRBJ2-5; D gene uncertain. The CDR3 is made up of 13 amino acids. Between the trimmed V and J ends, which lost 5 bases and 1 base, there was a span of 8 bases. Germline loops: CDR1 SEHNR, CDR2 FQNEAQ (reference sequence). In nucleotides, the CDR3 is TGTGCCAGCAGCCCGCGGTGCCAAGAGACCCAGTACTTC. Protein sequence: CASSPRCQETQYF. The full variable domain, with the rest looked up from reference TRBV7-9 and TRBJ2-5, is DTGVSQNPRHKITKRGQNVTFRCDPISEHNRLYWYRQTLGQGPEFLTYFQNEAQLEKSRLLSDRFSAERPKGSFSTLEIQRTEQGDSAMYLCASSPRCQETQYFGPGTRLLVL.

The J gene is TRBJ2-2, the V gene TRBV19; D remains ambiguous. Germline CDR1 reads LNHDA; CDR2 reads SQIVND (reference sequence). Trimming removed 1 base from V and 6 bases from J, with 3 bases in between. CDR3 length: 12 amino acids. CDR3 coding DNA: TGTGCCAGTAGTATAGCTTCCGGGGAGCTGTTTTTT. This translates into CASSIASGELFF.

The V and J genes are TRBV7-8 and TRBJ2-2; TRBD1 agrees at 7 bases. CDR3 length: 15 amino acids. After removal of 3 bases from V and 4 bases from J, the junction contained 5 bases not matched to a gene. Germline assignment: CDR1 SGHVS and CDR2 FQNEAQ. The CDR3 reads CASSFRTGATGELFF. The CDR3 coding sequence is TGTGCCAGCAGCTTTCGGACAGGAGCCACCGGGGAGCTGTTTTTT.

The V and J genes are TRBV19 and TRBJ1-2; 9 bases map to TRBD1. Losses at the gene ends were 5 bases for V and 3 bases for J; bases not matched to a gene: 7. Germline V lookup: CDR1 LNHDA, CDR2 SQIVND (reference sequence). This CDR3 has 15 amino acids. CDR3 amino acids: CASSLSGQGDYGYTF. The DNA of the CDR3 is TGTGCCAGTAGTCTATCGGGACAGGGCGACTATGGCTACACCTTC.

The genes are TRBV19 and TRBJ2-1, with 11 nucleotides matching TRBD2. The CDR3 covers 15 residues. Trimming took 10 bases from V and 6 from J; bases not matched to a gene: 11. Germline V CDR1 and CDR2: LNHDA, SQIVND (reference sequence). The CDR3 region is CATASGLAVCNEQFF. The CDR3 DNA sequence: TGTGCCACCGCTTCGGGACTAGCGGTCTGCAATGAGCAGTTCTTC.

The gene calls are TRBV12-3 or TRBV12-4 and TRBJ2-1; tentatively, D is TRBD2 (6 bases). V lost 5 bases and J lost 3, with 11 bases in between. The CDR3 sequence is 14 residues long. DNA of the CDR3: TGTGCCAGCAGTCTCGGGGGTAACTACAATGAGCAGTTCTTC. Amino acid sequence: CASSLGGNYNEQFF.

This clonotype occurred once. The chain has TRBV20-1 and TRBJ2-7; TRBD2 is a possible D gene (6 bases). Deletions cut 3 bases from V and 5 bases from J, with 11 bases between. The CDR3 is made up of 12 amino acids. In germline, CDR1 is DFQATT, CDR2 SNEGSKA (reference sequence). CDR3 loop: CSARAGLHEQYF. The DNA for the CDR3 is TGCAGTGCTAGGGCGGGGTTACACGAGCAGTACTTC.

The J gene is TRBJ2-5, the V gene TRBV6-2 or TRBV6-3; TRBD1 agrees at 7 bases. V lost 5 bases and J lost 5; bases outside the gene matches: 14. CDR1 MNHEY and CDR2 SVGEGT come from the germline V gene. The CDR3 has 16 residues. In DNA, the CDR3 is TGTGCCAGCAGTCTCGGACAGGCCGACTGGGTCGAGACCCAGTACTTC. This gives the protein CASSLGQADWVETQYF.

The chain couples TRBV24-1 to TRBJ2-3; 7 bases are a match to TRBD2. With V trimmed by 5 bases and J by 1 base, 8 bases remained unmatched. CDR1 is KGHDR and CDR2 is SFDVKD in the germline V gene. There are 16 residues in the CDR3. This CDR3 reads CATSGRLAEGTDTQYF. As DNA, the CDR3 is TGTGCCACCAGTGGACGTCTAGCGGAGGGCACAGATACGCAGTATTTT.

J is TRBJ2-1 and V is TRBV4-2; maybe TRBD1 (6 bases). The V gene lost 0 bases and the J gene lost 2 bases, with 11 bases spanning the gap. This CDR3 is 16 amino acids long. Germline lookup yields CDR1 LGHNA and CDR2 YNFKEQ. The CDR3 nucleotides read TGTGCCAGCAGCCAAGACCAGGGGTCGGCCTACAATGAGCAGTTCTTC. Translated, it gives CASSQDQGSAYNEQFF.

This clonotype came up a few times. CDR3: CASGLDRITEAFF. As DNA, the CDR3 is TGTGCCAGCGGCCTTGACAGGATCACTGAAGCTTTCTTT. The chain couples TRBV6-6 to TRBJ1-1; D is perhaps TRBD1 (6 bases). The CDR3 is 13 residues long. V was trimmed by 8 bases and J by 4 bases, leaving 14 bases between them. Germline CDR1 and CDR2: MNHNY and SVGAGI (reference sequence).

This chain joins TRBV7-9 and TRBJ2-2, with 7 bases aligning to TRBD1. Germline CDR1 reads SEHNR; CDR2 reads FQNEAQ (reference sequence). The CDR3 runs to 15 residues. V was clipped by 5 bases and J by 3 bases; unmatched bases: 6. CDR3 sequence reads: CASSPTGPDTGELFF. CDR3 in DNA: TGTGCCAGCAGCCCGACAGGGCCCGACACCGGGGAGCTGTTTTTT.

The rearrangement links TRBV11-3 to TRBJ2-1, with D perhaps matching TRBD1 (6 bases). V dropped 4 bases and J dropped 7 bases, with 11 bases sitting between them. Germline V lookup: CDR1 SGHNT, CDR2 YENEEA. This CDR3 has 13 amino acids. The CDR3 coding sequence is TGTGCCAGCAGCTCCTACAGGGATAATGAGCAGTTCTTC. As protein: CASSSYRDNEQFF.

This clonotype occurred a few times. The CDR3 DNA is TGCGCCAGCAGCTTAGATCTGGGGTTCCAAGAGACCCAGTACTTC. Translating gives CASSLDLGFQETQYF. The V and J genes are TRBV5-1 and TRBJ2-5; D is unclear. Germline values: CDR1 SGHRS, CDR2 YFSETQ. The CDR3 has 15 residues. V was clipped by 2 bases and J by 1 base, with 12 bases between them.

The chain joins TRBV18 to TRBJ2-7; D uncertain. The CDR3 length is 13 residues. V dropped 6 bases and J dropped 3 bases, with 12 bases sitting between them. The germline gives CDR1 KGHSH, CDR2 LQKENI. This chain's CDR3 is CASSPGHLYEQYF. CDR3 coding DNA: TGTGCCAGCTCGCCCGGCCACCTCTACGAGCAGTACTTC.

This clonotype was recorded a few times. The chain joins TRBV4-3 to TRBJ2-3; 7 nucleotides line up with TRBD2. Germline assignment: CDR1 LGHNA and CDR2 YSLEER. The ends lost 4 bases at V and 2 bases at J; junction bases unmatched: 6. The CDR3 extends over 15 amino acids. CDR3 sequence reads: CASSLSSGLTDTQYF. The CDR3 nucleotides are TGCGCCAGCAGCCTGAGTAGCGGGCTCACAGATACGCAGTATTTT.

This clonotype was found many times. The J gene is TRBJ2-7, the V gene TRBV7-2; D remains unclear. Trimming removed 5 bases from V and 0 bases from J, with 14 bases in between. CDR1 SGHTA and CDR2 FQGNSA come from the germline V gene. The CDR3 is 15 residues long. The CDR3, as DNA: TGTGCCAGCAGCATTACCGGGCTCCCCTCCTACGAGCAGTACGTC. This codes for CASSITGLPSYEQYV.

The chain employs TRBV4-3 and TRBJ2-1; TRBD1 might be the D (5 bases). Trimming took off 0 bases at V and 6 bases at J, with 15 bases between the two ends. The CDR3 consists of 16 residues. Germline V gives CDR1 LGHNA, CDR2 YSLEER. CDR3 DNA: TGCGCCAGCAGCCAAGATTGGGCAGGGTCTGGCAATGAGCAGTTCTTC. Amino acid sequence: CASSQDWAGSGNEQFF.

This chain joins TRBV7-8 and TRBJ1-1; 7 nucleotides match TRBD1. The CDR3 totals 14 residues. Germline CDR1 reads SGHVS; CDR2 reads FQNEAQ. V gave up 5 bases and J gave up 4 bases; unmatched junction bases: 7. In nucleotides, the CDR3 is TGTGCCAGCAGCGAGGACCCAGGGGGCACTGAAGCTTTCTTT. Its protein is CASSEDPGGTEAFF.

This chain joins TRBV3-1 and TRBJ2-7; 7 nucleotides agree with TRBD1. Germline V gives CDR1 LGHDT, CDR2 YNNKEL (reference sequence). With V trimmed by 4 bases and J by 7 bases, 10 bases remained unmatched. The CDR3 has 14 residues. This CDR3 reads CASSPSEGAREQYF. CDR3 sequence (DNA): TGTGCCAGCAGCCCATCCGAGGGGGCTAGGGAGCAGTACTTC.